This note documents a single T cell receptor (beta chain) sequence. The antigen is undetermined. This entry is derived from a study of T-cell memory formation after mild COVID-19. Study-level information: Largely donor-specific sequence clusters came from a couple of donors. Findings of the study overall: Specificity for SARS-CoV-2 was not confirmed among the second-wave clones peaking on day 37. Most CD4+ clones that shrank were in CM and EM, while CD8+ ones turned up in EMRA.

Employing constant-segment primers, 5'RACE generated TCR alpha and TCR beta cDNA libraries bearing sample barcodes and UMIs. Via MiXCR, TCRdb re-called the 5' RACE reads, giving one row per CDR3 protein. The sample comprises hundreds of thousands of distinct CDR3 sequences, about a sixth of which are singletons, and more than 20% rests with the top ten. V lost 1 base and J lost 8, with 8 bases in between. The CDR3 has 12 amino acids. This rearrangement joins TRBV12-3 or TRBV12-4 to TRBJ1-2; D is unclear. The sample consisted of PBMCs or a T cell subset sorted from them (not recorded which). This TCR was sampled from a man younger than 35 who had mild COVID-19 (a few samples of this study predate the infection). Cell type and time point are not known. The CDR3 reads CASSLGVWGYTF. Here the CDR3 DNA reads TGTGCCAGCAGTTTAGGGGTCTGGGGCTACACCTTC.